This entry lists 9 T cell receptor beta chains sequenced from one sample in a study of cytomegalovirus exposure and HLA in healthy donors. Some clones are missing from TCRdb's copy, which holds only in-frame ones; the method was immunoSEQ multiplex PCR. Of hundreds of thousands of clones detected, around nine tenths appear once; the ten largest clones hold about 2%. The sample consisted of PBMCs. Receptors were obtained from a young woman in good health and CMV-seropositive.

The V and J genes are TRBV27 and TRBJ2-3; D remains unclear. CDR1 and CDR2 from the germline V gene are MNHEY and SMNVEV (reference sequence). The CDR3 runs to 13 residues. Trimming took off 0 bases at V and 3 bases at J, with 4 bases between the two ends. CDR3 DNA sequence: TGTGCCAGCAGTTTATCGAGGACAGATACGCAGTATTTT. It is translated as CASSLSRTDTQYF.

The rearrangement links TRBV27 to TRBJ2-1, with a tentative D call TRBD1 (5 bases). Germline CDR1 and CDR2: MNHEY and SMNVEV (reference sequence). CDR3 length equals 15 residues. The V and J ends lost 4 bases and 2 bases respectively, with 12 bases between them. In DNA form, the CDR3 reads TGTGCCAGCAGTTGGACATACCTTGCCTACAATGAGCAGTTCTTC. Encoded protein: CASSWTYLAYNEQFF.

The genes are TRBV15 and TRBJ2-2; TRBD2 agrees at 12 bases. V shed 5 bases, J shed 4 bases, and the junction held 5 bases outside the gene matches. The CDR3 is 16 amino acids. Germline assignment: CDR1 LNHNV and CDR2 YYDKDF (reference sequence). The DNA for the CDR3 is TGTGCCACCAGCGCGAGACTAGCGGGAGCCACCGGGGAGCTGTTTTTT. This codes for CATSARLAGATGELFF.

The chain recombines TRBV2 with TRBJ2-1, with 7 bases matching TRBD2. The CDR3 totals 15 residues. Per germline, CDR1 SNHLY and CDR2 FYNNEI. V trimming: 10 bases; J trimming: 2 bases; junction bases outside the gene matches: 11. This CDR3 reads CATPIGGMAYNEQFF. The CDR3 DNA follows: TGTGCCACCCCCATCGGGGGGATGGCCTACAATGAGCAGTTCTTC.

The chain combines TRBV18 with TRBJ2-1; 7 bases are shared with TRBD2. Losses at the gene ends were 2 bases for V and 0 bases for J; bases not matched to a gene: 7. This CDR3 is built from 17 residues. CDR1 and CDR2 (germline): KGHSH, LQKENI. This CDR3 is CASSPRVRESSYNEQFF. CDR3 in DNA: TGTGCCAGCTCACCAAGAGTGCGGGAGAGCTCCTACAATGAGCAGTTCTTC.

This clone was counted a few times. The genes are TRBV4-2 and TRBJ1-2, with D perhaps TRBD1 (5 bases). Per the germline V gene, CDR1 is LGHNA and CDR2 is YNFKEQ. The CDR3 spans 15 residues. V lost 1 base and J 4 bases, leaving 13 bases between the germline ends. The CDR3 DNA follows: TGTGCCAGCAGCCAAGTGACTAGGGGAGGCTATGGCTACACCTTC. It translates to CASSQVTRGGYGYTF.

CDR3 sequence (DNA): TGTGCCAGCAGCCCCGGACAGGGGGGCACAGATACGCAGTATTTT. It translates to CASSPGQGGTDTQYF. The chain links TRBV7-9 to TRBJ2-3; 10 bases agree with TRBD1. V dropped 5 bases and J dropped 1; count of bases not matched to a gene: 3. The germline CDR1 and CDR2 sequences are SEHNR and FQNEAQ (reference sequence). The CDR3 length is 15 residues.

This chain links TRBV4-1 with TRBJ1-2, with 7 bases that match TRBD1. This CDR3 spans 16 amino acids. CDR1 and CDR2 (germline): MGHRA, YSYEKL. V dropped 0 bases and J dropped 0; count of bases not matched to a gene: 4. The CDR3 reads CASSQDGDRPNYGYTF. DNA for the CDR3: TGCGCCAGCAGCCAAGATGGGGACAGACCTAACTATGGCTACACCTTC.

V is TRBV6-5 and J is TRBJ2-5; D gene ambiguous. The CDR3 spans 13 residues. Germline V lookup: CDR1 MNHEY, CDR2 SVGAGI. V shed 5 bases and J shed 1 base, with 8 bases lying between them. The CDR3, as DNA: TGTGCCAGCAGTACGACTTCCCAAGAGACCCAGTACTTC. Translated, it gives CASSTTSQETQYF.